A single T cell receptor beta chain is shown here with its context. These data are taken from a study of blood T cell repertoires in COVID-19. About the study: Material from acute and convalescent COVID-19 was sourced from the United States, Italy and Spain. Sources were T cells, B-cell-depleted T cells, or PBMCs; the material itself was cDNA or gDNA.

Original methodology: Amplifying reference gene primers gave estimates of nucleated cell counts. Only in-frame clones appear in the TCRdb table, and some are missing; sequencing was by immunoSEQ multiplex PCR. V, J and clone size are those of that table, while D and trimming were read from the DNA. This sample has about 190,000 clones, with around 80% found just once. The CDR3 has 15 residues. Trimming left V 2 bases short and J 0 bases short, with 10 bases between. Germline V gives CDR1 SGHRS, CDR2 YFSETQ. The source is a woman aged 80 or over with active or convalescent COVID-19. J is TRBJ2-3 and V is TRBV5-1; possible D gene TRBD2, 5 bases. Sequenced input: peripheral blood. CDR3 in amino acids: CASSFGKPSTDTQYF. CDR3 nucleotide sequence: TGCGCCAGCAGCTTCGGGAAGCCTAGCACAGATACGCAGTATTTT. The full variable domain, its missing parts supplied by reference TRBV5-1 and TRBJ2-3, is KAGVTQTPRYLIKTRGQQVTLSCSPISGHRSVSWYQQTPGQGLQFLFEYFSETQRNKGNFPGRFSGRQFSNSRSEMNVSTLELGDSALYLCASSFGKPSTDTQYFGPGTRLTVL.